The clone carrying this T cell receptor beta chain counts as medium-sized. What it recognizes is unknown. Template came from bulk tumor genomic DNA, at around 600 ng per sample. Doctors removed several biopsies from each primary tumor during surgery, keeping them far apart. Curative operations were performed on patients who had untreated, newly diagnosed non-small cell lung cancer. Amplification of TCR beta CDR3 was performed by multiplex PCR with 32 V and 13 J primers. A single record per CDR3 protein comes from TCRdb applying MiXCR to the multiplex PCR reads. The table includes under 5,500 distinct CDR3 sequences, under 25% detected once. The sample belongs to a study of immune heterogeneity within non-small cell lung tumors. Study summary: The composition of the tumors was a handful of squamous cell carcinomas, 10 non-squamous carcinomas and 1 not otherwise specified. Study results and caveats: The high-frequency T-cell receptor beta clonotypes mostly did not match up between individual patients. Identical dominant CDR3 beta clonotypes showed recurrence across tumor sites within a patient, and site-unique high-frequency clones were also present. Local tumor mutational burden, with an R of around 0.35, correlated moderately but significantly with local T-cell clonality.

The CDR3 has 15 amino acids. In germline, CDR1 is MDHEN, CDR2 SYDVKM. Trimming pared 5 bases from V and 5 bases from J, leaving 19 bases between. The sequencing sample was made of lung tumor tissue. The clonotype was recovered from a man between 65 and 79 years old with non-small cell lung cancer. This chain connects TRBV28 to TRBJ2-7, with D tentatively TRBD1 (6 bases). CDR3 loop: CASSPTGTTFDEQYF. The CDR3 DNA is TGTGCCAGCAGTCCAACCGGGACAACGTTCGACGAGCAGTACTTC. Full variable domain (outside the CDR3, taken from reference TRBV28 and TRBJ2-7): DVKVTQSSRYLVKRTGEKVFLECVQDMDHENMFWYRQDPGLGLRLIYFSYDVKMKEKGDIPEGYSVSREKKERFSLILESASTNQTSMYLCASSPTGTTFDEQYFGPGTRLTVT.